Presented here are 20 T cell receptor beta chains from one specimen sequenced in a study of blood T cells in healthy people across ages. Next came a second PCR, run for roughly 6 to 11 cycles, which used a sample-barcoded 5' primer along with a J-beta primer mix. TCRdb re-called the 5' RACE reads with MiXCR, one entry per CDR3 protein. The sample contains about 700,000 distinct CDR3 sequences, approximately 31% of which appear only once. Sequencing used blood. Source of these receptors: a woman at least 80 years old in good health.

Points on this clonotype: This may come from a read error, since a much larger clone is one base off. CDR3 sequence: CASSGGTREQYF. The CDR3 nucleotides read TGTGCCAGCAGTGGAGGTACCCGGGAGCAGTACTTC. The chain couples TRBV27 to TRBJ2-7, with a possible D match to TRBD2 (5 bases). Trimming stripped 5 bases from V and 7 bases from J, with 12 bases between. The CDR3 contains 12 residues. Per the germline V gene, CDR1 is MNHEY and CDR2 is SMNVEV (reference sequence).

This clonotype was picked up a small number of times. The chain joins TRBV5-6 to TRBJ1-4; 7 nucleotides align to TRBD1. This CDR3 region has 13 residues. The germline gives CDR1 SGHDT, CDR2 YYEEEE. V shed 6 bases and J 14 bases; nucleotides not matched to a gene: 13. The CDR3 bases are TGTGCCAGCAACTATGGGACAGCGGTCGGCCTGTTTTTT. Encoded protein: CASNYGTAVGLFF.

This clonotype appeared a single time. V and J are TRBV7-3 and TRBJ1-2, with 7 bases aligning to TRBD1. The CDR3 is 15 amino acids. The V gene's germline CDR1 is SGHTA and CDR2 FQGTGA. The ends lost 5 bases at V and 4 bases at J; junction bases unmatched: 10. The CDR3 DNA reads TGTGCCAGCAGCCACCGCGACAGGGCTCCCTATGGCTACACCTTC. This sequence encodes CASSHRDRAPYGYTF.

The sample holds many counts of this clonotype. The V call is TRBV30, the J call TRBJ1-6, with 8 bases identical to TRBD1. The CDR3 has 13 amino acids. V shed 7 bases and J 7 bases; nucleotides not matched to a gene: 6. Germline-derived CDR1 and CDR2 are GTSNPN and SVGIG (reference sequence). The CDR3 spells CALRQGRNSPLHF. The DNA of the CDR3 is TGTGCCTTGAGACAGGGGAGGAATTCACCCCTCCACTTT.

This clonotype was observed at least ten times. The chain uses TRBV2 and TRBJ2-5; no clear D gene. The tail of the sequence fits TRBJ2-7 better, so the J call may be wrong. Germline V gene sequence: CDR1 SNHLY, CDR2 FYNNEI. CDR3 length: 14 residues. This CDR3 reads CASSGITPGGEQYF. CDR3 sequence (DNA): TGTGCCAGCAGTGGAATTACCCCCGGCGGCGAGCAGTACTTC.

This clonotype was seen repeatedly, ten times or more. J is TRBJ2-5 and V is TRBV7-2; the match to TRBD2 covers 8 bases. The germline gives CDR1 SGHTA, CDR2 FQGNSA. CDR3 length equals 14 residues. J gave up 6 bases and V 6 bases, and 9 bases lay outside the gene matches. The CDR3 coding sequence is TGTGCCAGCAGTCTAGTGGGCGGGGGGAAGACCCAGTACTTC. This codes for CASSLVGGGKTQYF.

This clonotype was picked up a small number of times. Here the CDR3 reads CASSLSGVQPQHF. In DNA, the CDR3 is TGTGCCAGCAGTTTATCGGGGGTTCAGCCCCAGCATTTT. The rearrangement links TRBV12-3 or TRBV12-4 to TRBJ1-5, with TRBD1 as a possible D gene (5 bases). The germline V and J ends were trimmed by 2 bases and 6 bases, with 8 bases remaining between them. The CDR3 has 13 residues.

Comments on this clonotype: This may come from a read error, since a much larger clone is one base off. The V and J genes are TRBV29-1 and TRBJ1-2; D remains ambiguous. The CDR3 has 13 amino acids. Trimming removed 4 bases at V and 5 bases at J, with 14 bases between. Per germline, CDR1 SQVTM and CDR2 ANQGSEA. CDR3 in amino acids: CSVGVSSKYGYTF. For the CDR3, the DNA is TGCAGCGTTGGAGTTTCTTCGAAATATGGCTACACCTTC. The variable domain in full, with the rest retrieved from reference TRBV29-1 and TRBJ1-2, is SAVISQKPSRDICQRGTSLTIQCQVDSQVTMMFWYRQQPGQSLTLIATANQGSEATYESGFVIDKFPISRPNLTFSTLTVSNMSPEDSSIYLCSVGVSSKYGYTFGSGTRLTVV.

This clonotype was picked up many times. This chain uses TRBV27 with TRBJ2-1; the D gene is possibly TRBD2 (6 bases). CDR1 is MNHEY, CDR2 SMNVEV, per germline (reference sequence). There are 20 residues in the CDR3. V lost 0 bases and J lost 4, with 25 bases in between. The CDR3 is CASSLSGGRGRPSGYNEQFF. Here the CDR3 DNA reads TGTGCCAGCAGTTTATCGGGGGGTAGGGGCAGACCTTCAGGATACAATGAGCAGTTCTTC.

This clonotype turned up a few times. This sequence joins TRBV29-1 and TRBJ1-1; the D is unclear. This CDR3 spans 12 amino acids. Germline CDR1 is SQVTM and CDR2 is ANQGSEA. Deletions cut 2 bases from V and 2 bases from J, with 6 bases between. The CDR3 reads CSVEYSNTEAFF. The CDR3 DNA reads TGCAGCGTTGAATACAGCAACACTGAAGCTTTCTTT.

The V and J genes are TRBV7-9 and TRBJ2-5; D uncertain. Between the trimmed V and J ends, which lost 5 bases and 0 bases, there was a span of 10 bases. The germline gives CDR1 SEHNR, CDR2 FQNEAQ (reference sequence). The CDR3 consists of 14 residues. The chain's CDR3 is CASSPTANQETQYF. CDR3 nucleotides: TGTGCCAGCAGCCCGACGGCCAACCAAGAGACCCAGTACTTC.

As to this clonotype: A read error may explain this, as a much larger clone is one base away. The V and J genes are TRBV6-5 and TRBJ2-7, with D unresolved. Germline V lookup: CDR1 MNHEY, CDR2 SVGAGI. CDR3 length equals 13 residues. CDR3 DNA sequence: TGTGCCAGCAGTTCCGGACCATCCTACGAGCAGGACTTC. The encoded protein is CASSSGPSYEQDF.

This clonotype has more than one count but fewer than ten. A much larger clone is a single base away; this may be a read error. The V gene is TRBV12-3 or TRBV12-4, the J gene TRBJ2-1; 14 bases are a match to TRBD2. CDR3 length: 15 residues. V trimming: 4 bases; J trimming: 13 bases; junction bases outside the gene matches: 9. For the CDR3, the DNA is TGTGCCAGCAGTTCCGGACTAGCGGGGGGTGAGACCCAGTTCTTC. This translates into CASSSGLAGGETQFF.

V gene TRBV5-1 combines with J gene TRBJ2-7; tentatively, D is TRBD1 (6 bases). V lost 0 bases to trimming and J lost 2 bases, with 12 bases between them. This CDR3 region has 15 residues. Germline-derived CDR1 and CDR2 are SGHRS and YFSETQ. The chain's CDR3 is CASSLESQGPYEQYF. The CDR3 DNA is TGCGCCAGCAGCTTGGAGTCCCAGGGGCCCTACGAGCAGTACTTC.

V gene TRBV5-1 combines with J gene TRBJ1-1; D remains unclear. V was pared by 4 bases and J by 5 bases, with 15 bases between. This CDR3 comprises 14 residues. Germline V lookup: CDR1 SGHRS, CDR2 YFSETQ. The CDR3 is CASSPITSRTEAFF. DNA of the CDR3: TGCGCCAGCAGCCCTATAACTAGCAGGACTGAAGCTTTCTTT.

Only a few counts were recorded for this clonotype. The chain combines TRBV6-6 with TRBJ1-5; D not resolved. The V end was cut by 4 bases, the J end by 5 bases, with 6 bases between. CDR1 is MNHNY and CDR2 is SVGAGI in the germline V gene (reference sequence). This CDR3 is 12 amino acids long. CDR3 coding DNA: TGTGCCAGCAGTTCGGCCGATCAGCCCCAGCATTTT. It translates to CASSSADQPQHF.

This clonotype was seen at least ten times. The V and J genes are TRBV12-3 or TRBV12-4 and TRBJ2-5; D ambiguous. CDR3 length: 12 amino acids. With 3 bases removed from V and 4 bases from J, the gap between germline ends came to 6 bases. CDR3 sequence (DNA): TGTGCCAGCAGTTTTACTCGAGAGACCCAGTACTTC. Residues: CASSFTRETQYF.

This clonotype was counted ten times or more. This rearrangement joins TRBV6-5 to TRBJ1-6; D is unclear. The CDR3 is 16 amino acids. In germline, CDR1 is MNHEY, CDR2 SVGAGI. The V and J ends lost 5 bases and 4 bases respectively, with 15 bases between them. CDR3 loop: CASSPSSVAYNSPLHF. DNA of the CDR3: TGTGCCAGCAGTCCCAGTAGTGTCGCGTATAATTCACCCCTCCACTTT.

This clonotype appeared many times. The chain employs TRBV2 and TRBJ2-5; tentative D call: TRBD2 (6 bases). This CDR3 is built from 14 residues. Per germline, CDR1 SNHLY and CDR2 FYNNEI. V shed 6 bases and J shed 5 bases, with 16 bases lying between them. CDR3 region: CASRRNSGRETQYF. CDR3 nucleotide sequence: TGTGCCAGCAGACGAAACAGTGGGAGGGAGACCCAGTACTTC.

The J gene is TRBJ2-1, the V gene TRBV5-1, with 7 bases identical to TRBD2. Germline V gene lookup returns CDR1 SGHRS and CDR2 YFSETQ. The CDR3 runs 14 residues. J gave up 10 bases and V 2 bases, and 9 bases lay outside the gene matches. The CDR3 reads CASSFGRSSYEQFF. DNA of the CDR3: TGCGCCAGCAGCTTCGGGAGGAGCTCCTACGAGCAGTTCTTC.